Each of the 18 T cell receptor beta chains below was sequenced from the same sample in a study of blood T cell repertoires in COVID-19. Clones were read by immunoSEQ multiplex PCR, and TCRdb kept only the in-frame ones, dropping some. This table holds over 200,000 clones, around 88% found once. Material: peripheral blood. The receptors derive from a man at least 80 years old with acute or convalescent COVID-19.

The genes are TRBV7-8 and TRBJ2-2; 7 bases are shared with TRBD2. The V and J ends lost 5 bases and 2 bases, in that order; junction bases with no gene match: 20. Per the germline V gene, CDR1 is SGHVS and CDR2 is FQNEAQ. The CDR3 totals 20 residues. The CDR3 coding sequence is TGTGCCAGCAGCCAAGGGGTAGCAGCGGGGCAACATATCAACACCGGGGAGCTGTTTTTT. Its translation: CASSQGVAAGQHINTGELFF.

The CDR3 DNA follows: TGTGCCAGCAGGAGTTATTCATACGAGCAGTACTTC. This codes for CASRSYSYEQYF. The gene calls are TRBV27 and TRBJ2-7; D is unresolved. The CDR3 runs to 12 residues. Trimming shortened V by 6 bases and J by 4 bases, and 10 bases separated the two germline ends. Germline assignment: CDR1 MNHEY and CDR2 SMNVEV (reference sequence).

The V call is TRBV5-1, the J call TRBJ2-7; 12 bases fit TRBD1. Unmatched junction bases numbered 6, after V lost 4 bases and J lost 7 bases. This CDR3 comprises 14 residues. Germline V gene sequence: CDR1 SGHRS, CDR2 YFSETQ. CDR3 sequence reads: CASSLGTGGREQYF. The CDR3 nucleotides are TGCGCCAGCAGCCTGGGGACAGGGGGCCGGGAGCAGTACTTC.

This clone was recorded once. The chain joins TRBV11-2 to TRBJ2-1; 9 nucleotides agree with TRBD2. V was clipped by 1 base and J by 2 bases; unmatched bases: 6. CDR1 SGHAT and CDR2 FQNNGV come from the germline V gene. The length of the CDR3 is 17 residues. The CDR3 protein is CASSLGAGGRTYNEQFF. Here the CDR3 DNA reads TGTGCCAGCAGCTTAGGAGCGGGAGGTCGCACCTACAATGAGCAGTTCTTC. The whole variable domain, remainder taken from reference TRBV11-2 and TRBJ2-1, is EAGVAQSPRYKIIEKRQSVAFWCNPISGHATLYWYQQILGQGPKLLIQFQNNGVVDDSQLPKDRFSAERLKGVDSTLKIQPAKLEDSAVYLCASSLGAGGRTYNEQFFGPGTRLTVL.

The CDR3 spells CASSYSGTRGPLVETQYF. CDR3 sequence (DNA): TGCGCCAGCAGTTACTCCGGGACAAGGGGACCACTGGTAGAGACCCAGTACTTC. V is TRBV10-1 and J is TRBJ2-5, with D possibly matching TRBD1 (6 bases). Germline V CDR1 and CDR2: WNHNN, SYGVQD (reference sequence). This CDR3 comprises 18 residues. V was cut by 5 bases and J by 4 bases, with 26 bases left in between.

V and J are TRBV6-4 and TRBJ2-3, with a possible D match to TRBD1 (8 bases). This CDR3 comprises 14 residues. Germline CDR1 MRHNA, CDR2 SNTAGT. V lost 6 bases and J 3 bases, leaving 13 bases between the germline ends. The CDR3 reads CASSAQGGTDTQYF. In DNA form, the CDR3 reads TGTGCCAGCAGCGCACAGGGGGGGACAGATACGCAGTATTTT.

The V and J genes are TRBV28 and TRBJ2-5; D may be TRBD2 (6 bases). Trimming cost V 6 bases and J 7 bases, with 18 bases left between them. CDR1 is MDHEN and CDR2 is SYDVKM in the germline V gene. CDR3 size: 14 residues. Written as DNA, the CDR3 is TGTGCCAGCAGCCCGGGACTCACTCCAAGGACCCAGTACTTC. It is translated as CASSPGLTPRTQYF.

The chain is built from TRBV6-5 and TRBJ2-3; 8 positions match TRBD1. After removal of 6 bases from V and 8 bases from J, the junction contained 7 bases not matched to a gene. The CDR3 is 13 amino acids. Germline values: CDR1 MNHEY, CDR2 SVGAGI. The CDR3 spells CASSQGTGGTQYF. The CDR3 DNA sequence: TGTGCCAGCAGCCAAGGGACAGGCGGTACGCAGTATTTT.

DNA for the CDR3: TGCGCCAGCAGTCAGGACTGGATCTACAATGAGCAGTTCTTC. Translated, it gives CASSQDWIYNEQFF. The rearrangement joins TRBV5-1 to TRBJ2-1, with D possibly matching TRBD2 (5 bases). Germline CDR1 SGHRS, CDR2 YFSETQ. Trimming took off 5 bases at V and 3 bases at J, with 12 bases between the two ends. This CDR3 has 14 residues.

The V and J genes are TRBV28 and TRBJ2-3; a possible D gene is TRBD1 (6 bases). Per the germline V gene, CDR1 is MDHEN and CDR2 is SYDVKM. This CDR3 has 15 residues. V was cut by 7 bases and J by 4 bases, with 18 bases left in between. CDR3 loop: CASIGGGRGADTQYF. CDR3 in DNA: TGTGCCAGCATAGGGGGTGGGAGAGGGGCAGATACGCAGTATTTT.

J is TRBJ2-7 and V is TRBV5-1; 8 bases agree with TRBD2. The germline V gene encodes CDR1 SGHRS and CDR2 YFSETQ. With V trimmed by 0 bases and J by 5 bases, 22 bases remained unmatched. This CDR3 region has 20 residues. The CDR3 loop reads CASSLAPGLAGMKESDEQYF. The CDR3 DNA follows: TGCGCCAGCAGCTTGGCCCCCGGACTAGCAGGGATGAAGGAGTCTGACGAGCAGTACTTC.

There are a few counts of this clone. This chain connects TRBV5-1 to TRBJ2-7, with D perhaps TRBD1 (6 bases). V lost 2 bases and J 7 bases, leaving 13 bases between the germline ends. Germline-derived CDR1 and CDR2 are SGHRS and YFSETQ. The CDR3 is 13 residues long. CDR3 sequence: CASSFTGFGEQYF. DNA for the CDR3: TGCGCCAGCAGCTTTACAGGGTTTGGGGAGCAGTACTTC.

This clone was recorded at least ten times. The chain combines TRBV19 with TRBJ2-5, with 8 bases identical to TRBD1. From germline, CDR1 is LNHDA and CDR2 SQIVND (reference sequence). J gave up 5 bases and V 1 base, and 6 bases lay outside the gene matches. CDR3 size: 15 residues. Written as DNA, the CDR3 is TGTGCCAGTAGTATAGCTTACGACAGGGGCGAGACCCAGTACTTC. As protein: CASSIAYDRGETQYF.

The chain joins TRBV18 to TRBJ1-5, with D possibly being TRBD1 (5 bases). The germline V gene encodes CDR1 KGHSH and CDR2 LQKENI. There are 16 residues in the CDR3. The V end was cut by 3 bases, the J end by 4 bases, with 16 bases between. In DNA, the CDR3 is TGTGCCAGCTCACCGGGTGGGGGGTCGAGAAATCAGCCCCAGCATTTT. Translation gives CASSPGGGSRNQPQHF.

V gene TRBV7-2 combines with J gene TRBJ2-2, with a weak D call TRBD2 (6 bases). Germline lookup yields CDR1 SGHTA and CDR2 FQGNSA. This CDR3 spans 15 amino acids. Deletions cut 2 bases from V and 5 bases from J, with 12 bases between. As DNA, the CDR3 is TGTGCCAGCAGCTTACGACTAGAGTTGACCGGGGAGCTGTTTTTT. Its protein product is CASSLRLELTGELFF.

The rearrangement links TRBV10-3 to TRBJ2-3, with 8 bases fitting TRBD2. With 2 bases clipped from V and 4 bases from J, the junction kept 14 bases outside the gene matches. The CDR3 covers 18 residues. Germline V lookup: CDR1 ENHRY, CDR2 SYGVKD. The CDR3, as DNA: TGTGCCATCAGTGAGGGACGGGGCAGCGGGAGCATCCCAGATACGCAGTATTTT. Encoded protein: CAISEGRGSGSIPDTQYF.

The J gene is TRBJ1-4, the V gene TRBV12-3 or TRBV12-4; D possibly corresponds to TRBD1 (5 bases). The CDR3 sequence is 13 residues long. Trimming took off 5 bases at V and 8 bases at J, with 12 bases between the two ends. CDR3 loop: CASSAREGEKLFF. The CDR3 coding sequence is TGTGCCAGCAGTGCCAGGGAGGGGGAAAAACTGTTTTTT.

The chain recombines TRBV3-1 (or the pseudogene TRBV3-2) with TRBJ1-6, with D unresolved. The germline gives CDR1 LGHDT, CDR2 YNNKEL (reference sequence). The CDR3 covers 13 residues. Trimming stripped 6 bases from V and 8 bases from J, with 11 bases between. The CDR3 region is CASRFFQYSPLHF. The CDR3 DNA reads as TGTGCCAGCAGGTTTTTTCAATATTCACCCCTCCACTTT.